This T cell receptor beta chain was identified in a study of cytomegalovirus exposure and HLA in healthy donors. Notes on the study in general: It is likely that the observed cluster of highly shared sequence variants was a sequencing artifact. When the data were analyzed later, several of the most significant clusters appeared to be linked to common viral pathogens.

Germline-derived CDR1 and CDR2 are SGHRS and YFSETQ. The V gene lost 2 bases and the J gene lost 2 bases, with 9 bases spanning the gap. The CDR3 sequence is 14 residues long. It was healthy bone marrow donors who served as donors. Both 60 Vbeta primers and 13 Jbeta primers went into the PCR. Produced via immunoSEQ multiplex PCR; TCRdb's table is partial and in-frame only. This sample yields about 96,000 clones, of which 65% to 85% are seen a single time; 2.5% to 3% belongs to the top ten. A few counts support this clone. Its specificity is not known. The sample consisted of PBMCs. This rearrangement joins TRBV5-1 to TRBJ2-3; D might be TRBD1 (6 bases). The source of this sequence is a female donor in good health and CMV-seropositive. CDR3 DNA sequence: TGCGCCAGCAGCTTACAGGGAAACACAGATACGCAGTATTTT. Its protein product is CASSLQGNTDTQYF.